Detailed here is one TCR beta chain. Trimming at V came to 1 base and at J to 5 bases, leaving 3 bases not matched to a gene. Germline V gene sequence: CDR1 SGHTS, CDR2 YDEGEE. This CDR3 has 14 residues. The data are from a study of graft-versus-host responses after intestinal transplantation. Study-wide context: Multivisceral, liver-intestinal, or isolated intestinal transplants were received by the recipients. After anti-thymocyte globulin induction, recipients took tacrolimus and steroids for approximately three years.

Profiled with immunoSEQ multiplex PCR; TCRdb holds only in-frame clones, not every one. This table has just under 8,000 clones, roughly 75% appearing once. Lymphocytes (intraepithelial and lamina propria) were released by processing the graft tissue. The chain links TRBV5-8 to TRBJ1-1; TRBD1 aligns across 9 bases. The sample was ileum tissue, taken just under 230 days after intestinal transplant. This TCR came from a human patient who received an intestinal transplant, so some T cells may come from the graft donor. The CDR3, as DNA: TGTGCCAGCAGCTTGACAGGGGGCTTTACTGAAGCTTTCTTT. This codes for CASSLTGGFTEAFF.